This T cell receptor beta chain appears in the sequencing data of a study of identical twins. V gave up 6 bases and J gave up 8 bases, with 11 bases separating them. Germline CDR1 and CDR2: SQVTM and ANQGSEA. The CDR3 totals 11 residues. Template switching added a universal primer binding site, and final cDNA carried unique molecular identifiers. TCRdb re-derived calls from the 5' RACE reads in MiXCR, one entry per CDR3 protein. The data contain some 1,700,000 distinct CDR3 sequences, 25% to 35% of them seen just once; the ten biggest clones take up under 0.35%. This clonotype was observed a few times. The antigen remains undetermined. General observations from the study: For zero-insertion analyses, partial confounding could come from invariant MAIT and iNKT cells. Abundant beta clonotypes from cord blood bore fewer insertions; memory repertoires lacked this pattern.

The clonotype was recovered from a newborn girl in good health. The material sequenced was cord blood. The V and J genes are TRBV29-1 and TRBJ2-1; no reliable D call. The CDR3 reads CSVGLLDEQFF. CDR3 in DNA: TGCAGCGTGGGCCTGTTGGATGAGCAGTTCTTC.